The next 31 T cell receptor beta chains were all read from a single sample in a study of siplizumab effects on memory and regulatory T cells (dated by TCRdb to about 2019). The library was prepared using the immunoSEQ multiplex PCR assay. The source is immuneACCESS, and TCRdb retained only in-frame sequences with V and J called. Part of the clones is not carried over; for the studies checked, unresolved V genes explain less than half of this, and the remainder is unexplained. This sample has approximately 120,000 clones in its table, and roughly 95% of those were observed once. Clones ranked in the top ten supply roughly 0.15% of the sample. Sequencing used non-Treg CD4+ T cells sorted from blood. The sample's cell subset or site label, in plain terms: FACS-sorted unstimulated CD4+ non-regulatory T cells. The receptors derive from a human donor in good health.

The chain joins TRBV28 to TRBJ2-5, with D hard to call. Trimming took 2 bases from V and 2 from J, leaving 9 bases between them. Germline V CDR1 and CDR2: MDHEN, SYDVKM. The CDR3 is 14 residues long. Here the CDR3 reads CASSLTGRQETQYF. For the CDR3, the DNA is TGTGCCAGCAGTTTAACGGGCAGGCAAGAGACCCAGTACTTC.

The gene calls are TRBV6-5 and TRBJ2-1; the match to TRBD2 covers 12 bases. The CDR3 totals 15 residues. V shed 6 bases and J 6 bases; nucleotides not matched to a gene: 6. CDR1 is MNHEY, CDR2 SVGAGI, per germline. This CDR3 reads CASRHLAGGRNEQFF. The CDR3 DNA is TGTGCCAGCAGACACCTAGCGGGGGGGCGCAATGAGCAGTTCTTC.

With regard to this clone: This same CDR3 is encoded by further DNA sequences in the sample. The chain employs TRBV7-9 and TRBJ1-1; no clear D gene. With 0 bases removed from V and 1 base from J, the gap between germline ends came to 3 bases. The CDR3 has 13 amino acids. Per the germline V gene, CDR1 is SEHNR and CDR2 is FQNEAQ (reference sequence). The CDR3 DNA reads as TGTGCCAGCAGCTTAGCGGAGAACACTGAAGCTTTCTTT. Protein: CASSLAENTEAFF.

This rearrangement joins TRBV5-1 to TRBJ2-3; D is undetermined. The CDR3 contains 14 residues. V was pared by 0 bases and J by 2 bases, with 7 bases between. Germline V gene data show CDR1 as SGHRS and CDR2 as YFSETQ. The CDR3 nucleotides are TGCGCCAGCAGCTTGGTGTCTGACACAGATACGCAGTATTTT. This translates into CASSLVSDTDTQYF.

The rearrangement joins TRBV19 to TRBJ2-1, with D hard to call. This CDR3 region has 16 residues. Trimming pared 5 bases from V and 0 bases from J, leaving 14 bases between. Germline V lookup: CDR1 LNHDA, CDR2 SQIVND (reference sequence). CDR3 in DNA: TGTGCCAGTAGTCTTCGGTCCTATAGCTCCTACAATGAGCAGTTCTTC. It specifies CASSLRSYSSYNEQFF.

The chain combines TRBV7-9 with TRBJ2-5; D unclear. CDR3 size: 13 residues. The germline CDR1 and CDR2 sequences are SEHNR and FQNEAQ (reference sequence). V was cut by 2 bases and J by 5 bases, with 9 bases left in between. The CDR3 spells CASSLMSTETQYF. The CDR3 nucleotides are TGTGCCAGCAGCTTAATGAGTACGGAGACCCAGTACTTC.

The gene calls are TRBV27 and TRBJ1-3; no clear D gene. The V gene lost 3 bases and the J gene lost 10 bases, with 22 bases spanning the gap. The germline CDR1 and CDR2 sequences are MNHEY and SMNVEV (reference sequence). The CDR3 contains 16 residues. The CDR3 nucleotides are TGTGCCAGCAGTTTCCCCATCTGGAACAATTTAAGTACCATATATTTT. It encodes CASSFPIWNNLSTIYF.

This sequence joins TRBV6-5 and TRBJ2-5; TRBD1 matches at 7 bases. The junction had 9 bases not matched to a gene; V was cut back by 6 bases and J by 5 bases. Germline values: CDR1 MNHEY, CDR2 SVGAGI. The CDR3 totals 14 residues. CDR3 in DNA: TGTGCCAGCAGAACAGACAGGGTCCGGGAGACCCAGTACTTC. Protein product: CASRTDRVRETQYF.

This chain connects TRBV4-3 to TRBJ2-3; 12 nucleotides align to TRBD2. The germline V gene encodes CDR1 LGHNA and CDR2 YSLEER. The length of the CDR3 is 17 residues. J was trimmed by 10 bases and V by 0 bases; bases with no gene match: 11. Written as DNA, the CDR3 is TGCGCCAGCAGCCAAGAACCTGGGACTAGCGGGTTAGAGGCGCAGTATTTT. Its translation: CASSQEPGTSGLEAQYF.

As DNA, the CDR3 is TGTGCCAGCAGTAGAACTCAGGGGGCCTACGAGCAGTACTTC. Amino acid sequence: CASSRTQGAYEQYF. This chain connects TRBV6-5 to TRBJ2-7; 7 bases map to TRBD1. From germline, CDR1 is MNHEY and CDR2 SVGAGI. The CDR3 is 14 amino acids. Losses at the gene ends were 5 bases for V and 2 bases for J; bases not matched to a gene: 6.

This rearrangement joins TRBV18 to TRBJ2-2, with D unclear. CDR1 and CDR2 from the germline V gene are KGHSH and LQKENI. CDR3 length equals 15 residues. Trimming removed 1 base from V and 1 base from J, with 7 bases in between. The CDR3 here is CASSPQAKNTGELFF. The CDR3 DNA sequence: TGTGCCAGCTCACCACAGGCCAAGAACACCGGGGAGCTGTTTTTT.

This chain uses TRBV7-7 with TRBJ2-2; maybe TRBD2 (5 bases). The CDR3 is 13 residues long. Trimming removed 3 bases from V and 5 bases from J, with 7 bases in between. CDR1 and CDR2 (germline): SSHAT, FNYEAQ (reference sequence). The CDR3 sequence is CASSFSGTGELFF. The CDR3 DNA reads as TGTGCCAGCAGCTTCTCGGGAACCGGGGAGCTGTTTTTT. The whole variable domain, filled in from reference TRBV7-7 and TRBJ2-2, reads GAGVSQSPRYKVTKRGQDVTLRCDPISSHATLYWYQQALGQGPEFLTYFNYEAQPDKSGLPSDRFSAERPEGSISTLTIQRTEQRDSAMYRCASSFSGTGELFFGEGSRLTVL.

The rearrangement uses TRBV5-1 and TRBJ2-7; tentative D call: TRBD1 (6 bases). V gave up 0 bases and J gave up 4 bases, with 14 bases separating them. Germline lookup yields CDR1 SGHRS and CDR2 YFSETQ. The CDR3 covers 15 residues. CDR3 region: CASSLGGSGAYEQYF. The CDR3 DNA reads as TGCGCCAGCAGCTTGGGAGGCTCAGGGGCATACGAGCAGTACTTC.

V gene TRBV12-5 combines with J gene TRBJ1-3; D is uncertain. Trimming took 6 bases from V and 4 from J, leaving 13 bases between them. The germline CDR1 and CDR2 sequences are LGHNT and FRNRAP. The CDR3 has 14 residues. CDR3 DNA: TGTGCTAGTGGGGCCCCGAGTGAGGGAAACACCATATATTTT. Translating it yields CASGAPSEGNTIYF.

This clone was picked up a small number of times. J is TRBJ1-2 and V is TRBV27; TRBD1 aligns across 9 bases. The germline CDR1 and CDR2 sequences are MNHEY and SMNVEV (reference sequence). This CDR3 comprises 14 residues. J lost 7 bases, V lost 3 bases, and 6 bases had no gene match. The CDR3 DNA reads as TGTGCCAGCAGTTTCGGGACAGGGTCGGGTGGCTACACCTTC. It translates to CASSFGTGSGGYTF.

This chain uses TRBV18 with TRBJ1-1; no firm D call. The V end was cut by 5 bases, the J end by 2 bases, with 9 bases between. This CDR3 spans 13 amino acids. Germline V gives CDR1 KGHSH, CDR2 LQKENI. The CDR3: CASSGSGNTEAFF. The CDR3 DNA reads TGTGCCAGCTCAGGATCGGGAAACACTGAAGCTTTCTTT.

This rearrangement joins TRBV6-5 to TRBJ1-5; D ambiguous. Trimming removed 0 bases from V and 7 bases from J, with 7 bases in between. This CDR3 is 13 amino acids long. Germline lookup yields CDR1 MNHEY and CDR2 SVGAGI. The CDR3 region has the DNA TGTGCCAGCAGTTACTCGGGGTGGCAGCCCCAGCATTTT. Translation gives CASSYSGWQPQHF.

The chain joins TRBV7-2 to TRBJ1-6; D is ambiguous. Trimming took off 5 bases at V and 14 bases at J, with 16 bases between the two ends. The CDR3 length is 13 residues. CDR1 is SGHTA, CDR2 FQGNSA, per germline. CDR3 nucleotide sequence: TGTGCCAGCAGCCTTAACCGCCTGAGGGCCCTCCACTTT. Its translation is CASSLNRLRALHF.

The genes are TRBV5-1 and TRBJ2-1; 8 nucleotides match TRBD1. Trimming at V came to 0 bases and at J to 5 bases, leaving 4 bases not matched to a gene. Germline-derived CDR1 and CDR2 are SGHRS and YFSETQ. The CDR3 consists of 15 residues. The CDR3 spells CASSLAGTGNNEQFF. CDR3 bases: TGCGCCAGCAGCTTGGCCGGGACAGGAAACAATGAGCAGTTCTTC.

This chain joins TRBV6-5 and TRBJ1-6; D gene ambiguous. Trimming removed 0 bases from V and 12 bases from J, with 12 bases in between. CDR3 size: 14 residues. Looked up from germline, CDR1 is MNHEY and CDR2 is SVGAGI. CDR3 sequence (DNA): TGTGCCAGCAGTTACTCAGGCCAGCTTCGACCCCTCCACTTT. This translates into CASSYSGQLRPLHF.

The rearrangement links TRBV5-8 to TRBJ2-1; no firm D call. Trimming removed 1 base from V and 0 bases from J, with 5 bases in between. Germline CDR1 reads SGHTS; CDR2 reads YDEGEE. This CDR3 region has 14 residues. In DNA form, the CDR3 reads TGTGCCAGCAGCTTGATGAGCTCCTACAATGAGCAGTTCTTC. This gives the protein CASSLMSSYNEQFF.

J is TRBJ2-2 and V is TRBV4-1; D assignment may be TRBD1 or TRBD2 (6 bases each). This CDR3 region has 14 residues. V was cut by 1 base and J by 6 bases, with 9 bases left in between. Germline-derived CDR1 and CDR2 are MGHRA and YSYEKL. The CDR3: CASSQGGAPGELFF. For the CDR3, the DNA is TGCGCCAGCAGCCAAGGGGGGGCGCCCGGGGAGCTGTTTTTT.

V usage is TRBV6-5 and J usage is TRBJ2-3; D remains ambiguous. This CDR3 region has 11 residues. V gave up 6 bases and J gave up 6 bases, with 7 bases separating them. The germline V gene has CDR1 MNHEY and CDR2 SVGAGI. This CDR3 reads CASRLGDTQYF. In DNA form, the CDR3 reads TGTGCCAGCAGGTTGGGCGATACGCAGTATTTT.

The rearrangement uses TRBV7-9 and TRBJ2-7, with a weak D call TRBD2 (5 bases). The germline V gene has CDR1 SEHNR and CDR2 FQNEAQ (reference sequence). The CDR3 is made up of 13 amino acids. V shed 3 bases and J shed 10 bases, with 16 bases lying between them. CDR3 sequence: CASSFGSTDSQYF. CDR3 DNA sequence: TGTGCCAGCAGCTTTGGCTCGACGGACTCCCAGTACTTC.

The chain uses TRBV6-5 and TRBJ2-1; 10 positions agree with TRBD2. V lost 5 bases to trimming and J lost 2 bases; unmatched junction nucleotides: 3. The germline V gene has CDR1 MNHEY and CDR2 SVGAGI. This CDR3 spans 15 amino acids. The CDR3 loop reads CASSPSGGPYNEQFF. The CDR3 DNA reads as TGTGCCAGCAGTCCTAGCGGGGGACCCTACAATGAGCAGTTCTTC.

This chain connects TRBV9 to TRBJ1-3; 8 bases are a match to TRBD1. The CDR3 spans 14 residues. Trimming took 3 bases from V and 13 from J; bases not matched to a gene: 12. Germline CDR1 reads SGDLS; CDR2 reads YYNGEE. In DNA form, the CDR3 reads TGTGCCAGCAGCGCGGGACAGGTCTTGTCCGATATATATTTT. It translates to CASSAGQVLSDIYF.

The chain couples TRBV10-1 to TRBJ2-2; perhaps TRBD1 as D (6 bases). The CDR3 runs 13 residues. The ends were cut back, 6 bases at V and 6 bases at J, with 11 bases in the middle. Germline loops: CDR1 WNHNN, CDR2 SYGVQD (reference sequence). The chain's CDR3 is CASSRGQPGELFF. CDR3 nucleotides: TGCGCCAGCAGCCGAGGACAGCCCGGGGAGCTGTTTTTT.

The rearrangement uses TRBV5-1 and TRBJ1-1; D remains unclear. In germline, CDR1 is SGHRS, CDR2 YFSETQ. The germline V and J ends were trimmed by 3 bases and 6 bases, with 12 bases remaining between them. This CDR3 is 13 amino acids long. The CDR3 coding sequence is TGCGCCAGCAGCTACTCAGATGGCGCTGAAGCTTTCTTT. Translation gives CASSYSDGAEAFF.

This chain uses TRBV5-5 with TRBJ1-4; D uncertain. The ends were cut back, 2 bases at V and 7 bases at J, with 12 bases in the middle. CDR1 is SGHKS and CDR2 is YYEKEE in the germline V gene (reference sequence). The CDR3 consists of 14 residues. The CDR3 sequence is CASSLQVGSEKLFF. The CDR3 coding sequence is TGTGCCAGCAGCTTACAAGTAGGTAGTGAAAAACTGTTTTTT. The full variable domain, completed using reference TRBV5-5 and TRBJ1-4, is DAGVTQSPTHLIKTRGQQVTLRCSPISGHKSVSWYQQVLGQGPQFIFQYYEKEERGRGNFPDRFSARQFPNYSSELNVNALLLGDSALYLCASSLQVGSEKLFFGSGTQLSVL.

Of note for this clone: Because the CDR3's place on the DNA is in doubt, the DNA is left out and the CDR3 is given as listed by TCRdb. The chain is built from TRBV19 and TRBJ2-2; the D segment call TRBD1 is taken from the table without a DNA check. The CDR3 region is 15 residues in length, termini included. Germline values: CDR1 LNHDA, CDR2 SQIVND (reference sequence). CDR3 residues: CASSIRARGNGELFF.

This clone was detected only once. The CDR3 protein is CASSPFFRTPNNSPLHF. CDR3 coding DNA: TGTGCCAGCAGTCCATTCTTCCGGACACCTAATAATTCACCCCTCCACTTT. This chain links TRBV28 with TRBJ1-6, with D perhaps matching TRBD1 (5 bases). Trimming took 5 bases from V and 5 from J, leaving 19 bases between them. This CDR3 comprises 17 residues. Germline-derived CDR1 and CDR2 are MDHEN and SYDVKM.